This T cell receptor beta chain comes out of a study of blood T cell repertoires in COVID-19. Study-wide background: COVID-19 samples, acute and convalescent, were from the United States, Italy and Spain.

Source study methods: The assay estimated nucleated cells by amplifying reference gene primers. This table comes from immunoSEQ multiplex PCR, and its TCRdb copy is limited to in-frame clones, with some not included. That table is the source of V, J and clone size, and D and trimming were worked out from the DNA. The table lists some 170,000 clones, roughly 82% of them singletons, with about 8.4% in the top ten. This CDR3 comprises 16 residues. The V end was cut by 5 bases, the J end by 9 bases, with 23 bases between. Germline-derived CDR1 and CDR2 are SGHTA and FQGTGA. Sequenced: peripheral blood. The J gene is TRBJ2-1, the V gene TRBV7-3, with D perhaps TRBD2 (5 bases). The TCR comes from a woman in her sixties or seventies with acute or convalescent COVID-19. The CDR3 loop reads CASSPSRPAGLGEQFF. For the CDR3, the DNA is TGTGCCAGCAGCCCATCCCGGCCCGCGGGCTTAGGTGAGCAGTTCTTC.